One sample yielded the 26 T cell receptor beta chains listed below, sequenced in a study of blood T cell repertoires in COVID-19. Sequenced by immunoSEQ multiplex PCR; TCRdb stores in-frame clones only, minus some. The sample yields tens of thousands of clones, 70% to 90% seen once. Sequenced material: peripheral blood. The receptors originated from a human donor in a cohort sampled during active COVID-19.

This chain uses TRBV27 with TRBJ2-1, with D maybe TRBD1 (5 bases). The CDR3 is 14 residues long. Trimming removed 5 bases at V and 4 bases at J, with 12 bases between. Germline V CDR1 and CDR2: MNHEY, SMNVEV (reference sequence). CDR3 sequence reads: CASSPRQLYNEQFF. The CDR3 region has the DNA TGTGCCAGCAGTCCCAGACAGCTTTACAATGAGCAGTTCTTC.

The CDR3 sequence is CASSLTTLQETQYF. For the CDR3, the DNA is TGTGCCAGCAGCTTAACGACTTTGCAAGAGACCCAGTACTTC. The V and J genes are TRBV7-2 and TRBJ2-5; D is ambiguous. The length of the CDR3 is 14 residues. V lost 2 bases, J lost 2 bases, and 9 bases lay in between. Germline values: CDR1 SGHTA, CDR2 FQGNSA.

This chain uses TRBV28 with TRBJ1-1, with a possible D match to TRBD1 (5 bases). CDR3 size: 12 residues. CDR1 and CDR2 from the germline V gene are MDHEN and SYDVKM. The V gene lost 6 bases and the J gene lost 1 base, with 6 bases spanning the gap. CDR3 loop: CASRGGNTEAFF. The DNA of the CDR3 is TGTGCCAGCAGGGGGGGGAACACTGAAGCTTTCTTT.

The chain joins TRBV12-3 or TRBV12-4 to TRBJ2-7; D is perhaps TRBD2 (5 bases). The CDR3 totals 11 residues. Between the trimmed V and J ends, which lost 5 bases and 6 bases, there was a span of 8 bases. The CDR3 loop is CASSRTSEQYF. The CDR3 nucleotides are TGTGCCAGCAGTCGAACTAGCGAGCAGTACTTC.

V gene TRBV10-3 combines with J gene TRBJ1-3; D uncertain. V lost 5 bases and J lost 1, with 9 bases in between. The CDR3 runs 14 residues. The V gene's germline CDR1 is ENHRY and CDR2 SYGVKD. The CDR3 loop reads CAISSPGSGNTIYF. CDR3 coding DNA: TGTGCCATCAGTTCACCGGGGTCTGGAAACACCATATATTTT.

CDR3 in DNA: TGTGCCAGCAGCTTGGCCGGGACAGGGAACTACGAGCAGTACTTC. This gives the protein CASSLAGTGNYEQYF. This sequence joins TRBV5-6 and TRBJ2-7, with 9 bases aligning to TRBD1. The CDR3 is 15 amino acids. CDR1 is SGHDT and CDR2 is YYEEEE in the germline V gene. J gave up 3 bases and V 0 bases, and 4 bases lay outside the gene matches.

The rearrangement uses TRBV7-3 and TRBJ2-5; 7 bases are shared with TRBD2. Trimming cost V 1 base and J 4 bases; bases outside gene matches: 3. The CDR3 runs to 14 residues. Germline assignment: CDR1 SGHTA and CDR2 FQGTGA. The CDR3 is CASSLSGSGETQYF. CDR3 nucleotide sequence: TGTGCCAGCAGCTTAAGCGGGAGTGGAGAGACCCAGTACTTC.

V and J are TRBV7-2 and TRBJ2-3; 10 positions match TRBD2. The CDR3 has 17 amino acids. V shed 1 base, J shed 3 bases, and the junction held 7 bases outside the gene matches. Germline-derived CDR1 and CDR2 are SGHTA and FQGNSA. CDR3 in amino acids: CASSLERLAGVTDTQYF. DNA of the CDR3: TGTGCCAGCAGCTTAGAACGGCTAGCGGGAGTTACAGATACGCAGTATTTT.

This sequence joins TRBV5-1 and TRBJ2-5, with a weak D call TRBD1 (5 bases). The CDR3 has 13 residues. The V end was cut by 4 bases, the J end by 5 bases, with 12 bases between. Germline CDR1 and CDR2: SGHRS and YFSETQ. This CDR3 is CASSRGLGETQYF. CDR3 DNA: TGCGCCAGCAGCAGGGGTCTTGGGGAGACCCAGTACTTC.

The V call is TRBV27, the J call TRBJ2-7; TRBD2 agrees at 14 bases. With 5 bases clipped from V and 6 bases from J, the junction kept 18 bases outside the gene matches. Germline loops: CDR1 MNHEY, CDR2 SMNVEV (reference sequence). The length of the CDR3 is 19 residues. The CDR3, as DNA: TGTGCCAGCAGTCCTCGACCCCCCGGACTAGCGGGAGGAGGACTCGAGCAGTACTTC. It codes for CASSPRPPGLAGGGLEQYF.

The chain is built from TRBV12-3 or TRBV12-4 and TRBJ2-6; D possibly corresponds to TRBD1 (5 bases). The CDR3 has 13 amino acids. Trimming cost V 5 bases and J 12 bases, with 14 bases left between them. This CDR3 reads CASSLRTNRVLTF. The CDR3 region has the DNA TGTGCCAGCAGTCTCCGGACAAATCGCGTCCTGACTTTC.

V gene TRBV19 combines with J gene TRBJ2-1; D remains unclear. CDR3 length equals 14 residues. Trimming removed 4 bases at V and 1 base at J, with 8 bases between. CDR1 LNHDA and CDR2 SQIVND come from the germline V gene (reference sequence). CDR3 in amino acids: CASSRDTSYNEQFF. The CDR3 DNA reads TGTGCCAGTAGTAGAGACACTTCCTACAATGAGCAGTTCTTC.

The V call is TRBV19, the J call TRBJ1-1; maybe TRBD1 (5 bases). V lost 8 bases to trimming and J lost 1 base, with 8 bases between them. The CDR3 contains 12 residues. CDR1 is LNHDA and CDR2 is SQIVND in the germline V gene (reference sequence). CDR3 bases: TGTGCCAGTGGACAAAGGAACACTGAAGCTTTCTTT. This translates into CASGQRNTEAFF.

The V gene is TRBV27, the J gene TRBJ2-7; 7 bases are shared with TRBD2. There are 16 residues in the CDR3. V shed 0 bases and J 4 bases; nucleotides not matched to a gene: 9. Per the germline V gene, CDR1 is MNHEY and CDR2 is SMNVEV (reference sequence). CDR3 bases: TGTGCCAGCAGTTTATCGCTGGGGGGGAGGCGTTACGAGCAGTACTTC. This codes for CASSLSLGGRRYEQYF.

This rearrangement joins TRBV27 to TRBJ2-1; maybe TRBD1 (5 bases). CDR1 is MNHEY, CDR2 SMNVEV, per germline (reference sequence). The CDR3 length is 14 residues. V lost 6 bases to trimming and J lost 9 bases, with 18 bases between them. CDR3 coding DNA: TGTGCCAGCAGCCGACAGAGGCCCACGGGTGAGCAGTTCTTC. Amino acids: CASSRQRPTGEQFF.

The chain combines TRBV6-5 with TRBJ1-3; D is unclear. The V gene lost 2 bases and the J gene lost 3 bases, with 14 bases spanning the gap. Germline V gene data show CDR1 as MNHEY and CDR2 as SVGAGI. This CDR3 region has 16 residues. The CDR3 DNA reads TGTGCCAGCAGTTACGGTGTAGCCCACGGTGGAAACACCATATATTTT. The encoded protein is CASSYGVAHGGNTIYF.

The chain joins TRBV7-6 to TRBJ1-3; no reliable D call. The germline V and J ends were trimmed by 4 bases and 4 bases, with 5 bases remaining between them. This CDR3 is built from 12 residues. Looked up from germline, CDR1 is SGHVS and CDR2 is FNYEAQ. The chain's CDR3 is CASSSTGNTIYF. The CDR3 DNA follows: TGTGCCAGCAGCTCCACAGGAAACACCATATATTTT.

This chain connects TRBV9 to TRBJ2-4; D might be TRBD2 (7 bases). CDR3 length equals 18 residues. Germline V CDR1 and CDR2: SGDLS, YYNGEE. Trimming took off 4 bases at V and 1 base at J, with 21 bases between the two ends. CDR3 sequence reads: CASSKGEGQVGAKNIQYF. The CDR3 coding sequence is TGTGCCAGCAGCAAGGGGGAGGGCCAGGTGGGGGCCAAAAACATTCAGTACTTC.

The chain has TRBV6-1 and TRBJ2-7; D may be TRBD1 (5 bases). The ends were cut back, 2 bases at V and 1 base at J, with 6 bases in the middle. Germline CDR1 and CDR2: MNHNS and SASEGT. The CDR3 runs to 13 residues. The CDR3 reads CASSEHRSYEQYF. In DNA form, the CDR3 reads TGTGCCAGCAGTGAACACAGGTCCTACGAGCAGTACTTC.

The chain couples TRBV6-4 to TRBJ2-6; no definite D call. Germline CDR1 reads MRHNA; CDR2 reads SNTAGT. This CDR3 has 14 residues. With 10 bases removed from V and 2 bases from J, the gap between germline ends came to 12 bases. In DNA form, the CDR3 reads TGTGCCACCGCCCGGGTCCCTGGGGCCAACGTCCTGACTTTC. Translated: CATARVPGANVLTF.

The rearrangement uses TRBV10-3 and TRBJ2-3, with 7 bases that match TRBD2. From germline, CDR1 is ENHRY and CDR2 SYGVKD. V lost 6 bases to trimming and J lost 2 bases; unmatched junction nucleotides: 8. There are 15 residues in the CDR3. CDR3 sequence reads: CAISRGTSDTDTQYF. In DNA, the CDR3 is TGTGCCATCAGCCGGGGTACTAGCGACACAGATACGCAGTATTTT.

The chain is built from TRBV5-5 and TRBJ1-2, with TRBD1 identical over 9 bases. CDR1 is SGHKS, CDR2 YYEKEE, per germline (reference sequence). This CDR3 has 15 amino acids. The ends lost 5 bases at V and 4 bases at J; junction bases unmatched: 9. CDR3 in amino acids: CASRSGTGSGYGYTF. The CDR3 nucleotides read TGTGCCAGCAGATCCGGGACAGGGAGCGGCTATGGCTACACCTTC. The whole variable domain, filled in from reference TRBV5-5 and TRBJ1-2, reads DAGVTQSPTHLIKTRGQQVTLRCSPISGHKSVSWYQQVLGQGPQFIFQYYEKEERGRGNFPDRFSARQFPNYSSELNVNALLLGDSALYLCASRSGTGSGYGYTFGSGTRLTVV.

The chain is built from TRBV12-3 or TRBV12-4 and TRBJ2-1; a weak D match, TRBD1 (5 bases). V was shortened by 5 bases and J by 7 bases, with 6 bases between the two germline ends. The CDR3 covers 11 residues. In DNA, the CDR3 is TGTGCCAGCAGTAACAGGAATGAGCAGTTCTTC. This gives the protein CASSNRNEQFF.

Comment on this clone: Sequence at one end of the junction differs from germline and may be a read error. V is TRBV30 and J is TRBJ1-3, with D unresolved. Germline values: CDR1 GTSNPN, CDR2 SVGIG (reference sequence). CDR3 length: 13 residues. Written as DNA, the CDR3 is TGTGCCTGGAGTGTAACTATTGTATGGATATCGGATTTT. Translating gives CAWSVTIVWISDF.

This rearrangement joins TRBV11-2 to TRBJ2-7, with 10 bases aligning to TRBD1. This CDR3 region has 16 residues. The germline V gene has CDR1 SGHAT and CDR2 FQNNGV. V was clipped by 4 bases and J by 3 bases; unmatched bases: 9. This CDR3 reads CASSSSGTGVYYEQYF. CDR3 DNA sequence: TGTGCCAGCAGCTCCAGCGGGACAGGGGTTTACTACGAGCAGTACTTC.

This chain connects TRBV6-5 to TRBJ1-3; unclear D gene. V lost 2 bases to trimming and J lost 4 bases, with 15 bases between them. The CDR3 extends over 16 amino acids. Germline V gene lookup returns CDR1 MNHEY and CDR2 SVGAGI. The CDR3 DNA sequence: TGTGCCAGCAGTTACGCTTACCCCTCGGAGGGAAACACCATATATTTT. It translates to CASSYAYPSEGNTIYF.